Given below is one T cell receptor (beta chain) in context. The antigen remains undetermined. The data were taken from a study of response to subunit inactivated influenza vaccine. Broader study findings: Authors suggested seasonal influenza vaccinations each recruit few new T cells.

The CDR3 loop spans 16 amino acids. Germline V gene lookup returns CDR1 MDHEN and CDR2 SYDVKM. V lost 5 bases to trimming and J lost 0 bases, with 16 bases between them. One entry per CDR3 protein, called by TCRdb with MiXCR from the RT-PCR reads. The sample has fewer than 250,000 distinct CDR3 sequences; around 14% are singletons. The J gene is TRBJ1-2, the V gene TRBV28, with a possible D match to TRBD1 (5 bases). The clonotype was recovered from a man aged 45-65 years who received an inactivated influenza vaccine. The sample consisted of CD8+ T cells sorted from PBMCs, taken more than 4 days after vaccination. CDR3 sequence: CASSPTFGTPNYGYTF. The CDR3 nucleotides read TGTGCCAGCAGTCCGACCTTCGGGACGCCTAACTATGGCTACACCTTC.